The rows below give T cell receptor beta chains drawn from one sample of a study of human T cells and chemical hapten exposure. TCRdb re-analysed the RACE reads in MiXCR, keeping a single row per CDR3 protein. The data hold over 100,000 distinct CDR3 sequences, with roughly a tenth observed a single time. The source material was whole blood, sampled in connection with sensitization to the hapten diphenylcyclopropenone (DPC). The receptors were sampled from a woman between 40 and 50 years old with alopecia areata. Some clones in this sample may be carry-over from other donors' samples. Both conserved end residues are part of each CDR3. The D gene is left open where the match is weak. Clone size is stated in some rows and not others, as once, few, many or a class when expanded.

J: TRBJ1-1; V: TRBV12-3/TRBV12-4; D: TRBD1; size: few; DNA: TGTGCCAGCAGCCCTACAGGGGTTCAAACTGAAGCTTTCTTT; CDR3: CASSPTGVQTEAFF
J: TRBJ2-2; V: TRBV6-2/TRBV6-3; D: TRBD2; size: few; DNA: TGTGCCAGCAAAGGACTAGCGGGGGGTGACACCGGGGAGCTGTTTTTT; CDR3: CASKGLAGGDTGELFF
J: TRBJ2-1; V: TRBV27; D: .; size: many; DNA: TGTGCCAGCAGTTTGGGAGATGAGCAGTTCTTC; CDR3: CASSLGDEQFF
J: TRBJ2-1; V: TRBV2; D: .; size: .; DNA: TGTGCCAGCAGCCAGCAGTTCTTC; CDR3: CASSQQFF
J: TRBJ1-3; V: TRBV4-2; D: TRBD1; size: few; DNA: TGTGCCAGCAGCCCCGTGACAGGGGGGGGAAACACCATATATTTT; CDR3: CASSPVTGGGNTIYF
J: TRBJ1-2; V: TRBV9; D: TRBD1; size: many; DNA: TGTGCCAGCAGAGCTTCCGGAGGAGGGGGCACTAACTATGGCTACACCTTC; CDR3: CASRASGGGGTNYGYTF
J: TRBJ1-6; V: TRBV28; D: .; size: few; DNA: TGTGCCAGCAGTTTATGGGGGCTGGGGAATTCACCCCTCCACTTT; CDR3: CASSLWGLGNSPLHF
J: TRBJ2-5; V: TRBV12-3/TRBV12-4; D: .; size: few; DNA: TGTGCCAGCAGAGTCCGCGAGACCCAGTACTTC; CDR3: CASRVRETQYF
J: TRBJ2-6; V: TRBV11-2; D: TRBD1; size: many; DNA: TGTGCCAGCAGCCCACGGACAGGGGTGTTTGGGGCCAACGTCCTGACTTTC; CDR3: CASSPRTGVFGANVLTF
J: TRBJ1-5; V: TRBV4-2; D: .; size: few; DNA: TGTGCCAGCAGCAAAGGGGAGCAGGGAAAGCCCCAGCATTTT; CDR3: CASSKGEQGKPQHF
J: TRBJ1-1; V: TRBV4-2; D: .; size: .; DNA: TGTGCCAGCAGCCAACCGGGAAGCACCCAAGCTTTCTTT; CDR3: CASSQPGSTQAFF
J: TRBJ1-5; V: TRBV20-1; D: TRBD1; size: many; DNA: TGCAGTGCTGGTGGACAGGGGGGGAATCAGCCCCAGCATTTT; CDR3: CSAGGQGGNQPQHF
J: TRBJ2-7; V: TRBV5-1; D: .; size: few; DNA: TGCGCCAGCAGCAGAGGACCGCCGGACAATCTCGAGCAGTACTTC; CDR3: CASSRGPPDNLEQYF
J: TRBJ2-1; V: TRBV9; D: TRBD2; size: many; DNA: TGTGCCAGCAGCCCGGGAGGGCTTTCCTACAATGAGCAGTTCTTC; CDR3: CASSPGGLSYNEQFF
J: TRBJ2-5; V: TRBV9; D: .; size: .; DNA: TGTGCCAGCAGCACTCATGACAGGAATCAAGAGACCCAGTACTTC; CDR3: CASSTHDRNQETQYF
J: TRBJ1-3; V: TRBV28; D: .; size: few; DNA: TGTGCCAGCAGCCGATGGGACACCTACTCTGGAAACACCATATATTTT; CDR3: CASSRWDTYSGNTIYF
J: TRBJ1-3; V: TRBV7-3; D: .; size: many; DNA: TGTGCCAGCAGCTCCTCCTCTGGAAACACCATATATTTT; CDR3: CASSSSSGNTIYF
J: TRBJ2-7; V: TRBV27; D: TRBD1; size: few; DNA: TGTGCCAGCAGTTTCGGGACAGGGTCCTACGAGCAGTACTTC; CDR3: CASSFGTGSYEQYF
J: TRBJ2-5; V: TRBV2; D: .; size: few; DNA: TGTGCCAGCGGATCTACAGGGTCAGAGACCCAGTACTTC; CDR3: CASGSTGSETQYF
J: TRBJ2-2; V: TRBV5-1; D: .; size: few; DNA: TGCGCCAGCAGCTTGAGTCAAGACACCGGGGAGCTGTTTTTT; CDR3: CASSLSQDTGELFF
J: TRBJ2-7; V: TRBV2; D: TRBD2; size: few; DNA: TGTGCCAGCCGGGGCGGGACTAGCGGGGGGGCTGGAGCCTACGAGCAGTACTTC; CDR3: CASRGGTSGGAGAYEQYF
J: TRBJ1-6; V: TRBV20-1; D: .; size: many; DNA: TGCAGTGCAAGACCGGGAAAGTTGAATTCACCCCTCCACTTT; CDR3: CSARPGKLNSPLHF
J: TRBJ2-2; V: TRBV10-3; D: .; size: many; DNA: TGTGCCATCAGTGAGTTGGCTACTGACGCCGGGGAGCTGTTTTTT; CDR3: CAISELATDAGELFF
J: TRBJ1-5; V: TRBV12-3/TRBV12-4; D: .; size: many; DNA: TGTGCCAGCAGACAGGGTGGTTTAGGTCAGCCCCAGCATTTT; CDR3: CASRQGGLGQPQHF
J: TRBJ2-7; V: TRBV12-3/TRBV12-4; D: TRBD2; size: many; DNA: TGTGCCAGCACCCCGACGGAGCGGGGCGGGCAGTACTTC; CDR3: CASTPTERGGQYF
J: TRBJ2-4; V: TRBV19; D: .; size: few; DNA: TGTGCCAGTAGTTGGGAAGGAAGAAACATTCAGTACTTC; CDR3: CASSWEGRNIQYF
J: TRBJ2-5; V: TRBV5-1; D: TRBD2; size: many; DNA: TGCGCCAGCAGTCGGCTAGCGGGGTACCAAGAGACCCAGTACTTC; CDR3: CASSRLAGYQETQYF
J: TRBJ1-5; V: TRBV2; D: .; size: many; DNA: TGTGCCAGCAGTGTTAATAGAATAGGTCAGCCCCAGCATTTT; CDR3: CASSVNRIGQPQHF
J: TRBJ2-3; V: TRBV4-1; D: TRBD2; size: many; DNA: TGCGCCAGCAGCCAAGGTTTAGCGGGGGTCCTCACAGATACGCAGTATTTT; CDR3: CASSQGLAGVLTDTQYF
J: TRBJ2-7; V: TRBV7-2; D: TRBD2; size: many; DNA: TGTGCCAGCAGGACTAGCGGGGGATCCTACGAGCAGTACTTC; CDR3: CASRTSGGSYEQYF
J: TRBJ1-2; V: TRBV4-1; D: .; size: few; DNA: TGCGCCAGCAGCCTCACCCTGGAGGGCTATGGCTACACCTTC; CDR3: CASSLTLEGYGYTF
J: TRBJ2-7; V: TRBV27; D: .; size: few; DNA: TGTGCCAGCAGTTTTTCAGGCAGAGGCTACGAGCAGTACTTC; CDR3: CASSFSGRGYEQYF
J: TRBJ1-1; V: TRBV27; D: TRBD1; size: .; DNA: TGTGCCAGCAGTCCGGACAGGGGGCGATGGGGCACTGAAGCTTTCTTT; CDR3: CASSPDRGRWGTEAFF
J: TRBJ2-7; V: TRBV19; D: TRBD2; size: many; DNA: TGTGCCAGTAGTGGGGAGAGGCGGGGGAGCTCCTACGAGCAGTACTTC; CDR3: CASSGERRGSSYEQYF
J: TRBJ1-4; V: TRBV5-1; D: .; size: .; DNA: TGCGCCAGCAGCCCTGACAGTCGGGAAAAACTGTTTTTT; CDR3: CASSPDSREKLFF
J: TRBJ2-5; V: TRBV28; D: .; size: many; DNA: TGTGCCAGCAGACAGACTAGGGGTGAGACCCAGTACTTC; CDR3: CASRQTRGETQYF
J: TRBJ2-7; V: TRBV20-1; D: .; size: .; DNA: TGCAGTGCTCCCCGCGACAGCTACGAGCAGTACTTC; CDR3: CSAPRDSYEQYF
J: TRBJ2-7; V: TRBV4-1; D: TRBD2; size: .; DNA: TGCGCCAGCAGCCACGCTAGCGGGGGGGCGTACGAGCAGTACTTC; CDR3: CASSHASGGAYEQYF
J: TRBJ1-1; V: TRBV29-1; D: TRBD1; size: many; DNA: TGCAGCGCCCGGCCCCGGGACAGTGAAGCTTTCTTT; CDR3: CSARPRDSEAFF
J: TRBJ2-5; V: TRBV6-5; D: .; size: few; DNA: TGTGCCAGCAGCCAGGGGGAGGCCCAGTACTTC; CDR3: CASSQGEAQYF
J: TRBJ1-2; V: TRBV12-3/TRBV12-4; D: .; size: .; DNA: TGTGCCAGCACTCGGGGCGCCCATTGGGATGGCTACACCTTC; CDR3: CASTRGAHWDGYTF
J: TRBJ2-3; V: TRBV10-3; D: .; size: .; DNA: TGTGCCATCAGTGAGTCGTTTTTAACAGATACGCAGTATTTT; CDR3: CAISESFLTDTQYF